This TCR beta chain was recorded in a study of CD8+ T cells in alopecia areata (dated by TCRdb to the late 2010s). In the study overall: Treated patients were enrolled in an open-label pilot trial of oral tofacitinib, 5 to 10 mg twice daily, for moderate-to-severe alopecia areata. Patients received tofacitinib for 6 to 18 months and were then followed off drug for 6 months to check for delayed response and recurrence. The study used high-throughput TCRbeta sequencing to examine T cell clonal expansion in alopecia areata, in both the C3H/HeJ mouse model and human patients. Human TCRbeta sequencing covered scalp tissue and sorted CD4+ and CD8+ peripheral blood T cells from patchy and totalis/universalis alopecia areata patients and healthy controls. Biopsies were taken from tofacitinib-treated patients at baseline and at 4 and 24 weeks of treatment, and a later scalp biopsy was taken in several of the tofacitinib-treated patients. Scalp clonality was compared among normal scalp (n=4), patchy alopecia areata scalp (n=8), and alopecia totalis/universalis scalp (n=8). RNA was extracted with the PAXgene miRNA kit for fixed scalp, the miRNeasy kit for PBMCs, and the RNeasy kit for mouse skin. immunoSEQ multiplex PCR using 35 Vbeta forward primers and 13 Jbeta reverse primers was used to amplify TCRbeta CDR3 regions.

Overall results and qualifications from the work: Compared with normal scalp, lesional scalp, particularly in alopecia totalis/universalis, had higher clonality and more expanded CD8+ clones, which suggests antigenic drive. Unlike mouse skin, where gammadelta T cells dominate, normal human skin contains resident alphabeta T cells that get sequenced too, which complicates analysis of the scalp TCR repertoire. Shared TCR sequences between patients were less evident than in mice, which may be partly attributable to HLA diversity in the patient population.

Measured from the cysteine to the phenylalanine, the CDR3 is 16 residues long. The retained sequence is limited to the CDR3, 48 bases, with the frame set at the first base. CDR1 is given as MGHRA and CDR2 as YSYEKL, both from the germline V gene. Trimming removed 1 base from V and 2 bases from J, leaving 9 bases between the germline ends. In light of the paper, this sample's time point label describes: baseline before oral tofacitinib. Lesional scalp punch biopsies and peripheral blood were collected from alopecia areata patients. PBMCs were separated by density centrifugation and stained for CD3, CD4 and CD8, after which CD4+ and CD8+ T cells were sorted on a FACSAria. Libraries were built with the immunoSEQ multiplex PCR assay. For TCR sequencing, RNA was extracted from every sample and reverse transcribed into cDNA to serve as template. First-strand cDNA was synthesized with SuperScript III using a 2:1 mix of oligo-dT and random hexamers. Amplification bias was assessed with a synthetic immune receptor repertoire, and residual bias was removed computationally. Per the authors' processing: Raw reads were preprocessed to remove errors, and CDR3 was defined by IMGT conventions from the conserved cysteine to phenylalanine. Clonality was computed as 1 minus the Shannon entropy, with the entropy normalized by log2 of the number of productive unique TCRs. Whether scalp clones were CD4 or CD8 was inferred by matching scalp TCRbeta sequences against CD4 and CD8 repertoires sorted from blood. As stored in TCRdb, this immuneACCESS dataset retains in-frame rearrangements with V and J assigned. A fraction of the clones does not appear; measured against another copy, unresolved V genes explain less than half of the discrepancy, and the remainder lacks a known reason. D and trimming come from the DNA, and the V and J calls and clone size come from that table. In all, the sample holds some 170,000 clones, and approximately 70% of those were seen once. The top ten clones comprise roughly 10% of the sample.

Concerning this clone itself: Its antigen specificity is not known. No base qualities exist here, and no much larger clone lies one base off it.

Sample: CD8+ T cells sorted from blood, taken at week 0. This receptor chain uses TRBV4-1 and TRBJ2-6; TRBD2 might be the D gene, on 5 matching bases. The TCR comes from a human donor with alopecia areata. The sequenced DNA is TGCGCCAGCAGCCAAGGGACTGTGACTGGGGCCAACGTCCTGACTTTC. This encodes CASSQGTVTGANVLTF.